This T cell receptor (beta chain) was sequenced in a study of T-cell memory formation after mild COVID-19. Study-wide background: In these data, TCR clusters were largely donor specific.

Each CDR3 protein gets one entry after TCRdb re-called the 5' RACE reads with MiXCR. Of 150,000 to 200,000 distinct CDR3 sequences detected, about a third appear once; the ten largest clones hold 12%. In its sample, this clonotype was seen a few times. Its target is unknown. Germline V lookup: CDR1 SGHRS, CDR2 YFSETQ. The CDR3 runs 14 residues. Trimming left V 4 bases short and J 4 bases short, with 14 bases between. Overall study results and limits: Mostly located in CM and EM were contracting CD4+ clones, with contracting CD8+ clones located in EMRA. Cross-reactive memory appears to have joined, as suggested by some responding clones showing up in pre-infection memory.

The source material was PBMCs or a T cell subset sorted from them (not recorded which). The sequence derives from an adult woman who had mild COVID-19 (a few samples of this study predate the infection). Cell type and time point are not known. The chain carries TRBV5-1 and TRBJ1-1, with D uncertain. For the CDR3, the DNA is TGCGCCAGCAGCACCCGCGTCGGTGGCACTGAAGCTTTCTTT. Translating it yields CASSTRVGGTEAFF.